This T cell receptor beta chain was profiled in a study of cytomegalovirus exposure and HLA in healthy donors. Study in general: In a later analysis, it was reported that the 120 validation repertoires had been produced on the same platform as the 670 or so repertoires belonging to the first cohort.

Points on this clone: The antigen is unknown.

There are 15 residues in the CDR3. Germline V lookup: CDR1 SGDLS, CDR2 YYNGEE. V was trimmed by 1 base and J by 2 bases, leaving 13 bases between them. Whole-study results and caveats: 164 TCR beta chains were listed as cytomegalovirus-associated. Cytomegalovirus status was reportedly diagnosed by the classifier with high sensitivity and specificity.

Assay: immunoSEQ multiplex PCR; the TCRdb copy retains only in-frame clones and omits some. The table includes 150,000 or so clones, roughly nine tenths detected once. The TCR was taken from a woman between 18 and 30 years old in good health and CMV-seropositive. The chain joins TRBV9 to TRBJ2-7; D possibly corresponds to TRBD1 (6 bases). Sequenced sample: PBMCs. CDR3 nucleotides: TGTGCCAGCAGCGTAACTACGGACAGTGCCTACGAGCAGTACTTC. Translation gives CASSVTTDSAYEQYF.